The TCR beta chain under discussion was sequenced for a study of blood T cells in healthy people across ages. This clonotype was detected a few times. The CDR3 totals 14 residues. From germline, CDR1 is SQVTM and CDR2 ANQGSEA. Deletions cut 7 bases from V and 0 bases from J, with 15 bases between. Sample-barcoded 5' priming and a J-beta primer mix drove a second PCR of about 6 to 12 cycles. MiXCR, applied by TCRdb to the 5' RACE reads, yields one record per CDR3 protein. The table records some 1.8 million distinct CDR3 sequences, approximately 40% of them present only once. Source material: blood. The genes are TRBV29-1 and TRBJ2-5, with TRBD1 as a possible D gene (5 bases). This clonotype originated in a human donor in good health. The CDR3 reads CSGRQSGYQETQYF. DNA for the CDR3: TGCAGCGGCAGACAGTCAGGTTACCAAGAGACCCAGTACTTC.